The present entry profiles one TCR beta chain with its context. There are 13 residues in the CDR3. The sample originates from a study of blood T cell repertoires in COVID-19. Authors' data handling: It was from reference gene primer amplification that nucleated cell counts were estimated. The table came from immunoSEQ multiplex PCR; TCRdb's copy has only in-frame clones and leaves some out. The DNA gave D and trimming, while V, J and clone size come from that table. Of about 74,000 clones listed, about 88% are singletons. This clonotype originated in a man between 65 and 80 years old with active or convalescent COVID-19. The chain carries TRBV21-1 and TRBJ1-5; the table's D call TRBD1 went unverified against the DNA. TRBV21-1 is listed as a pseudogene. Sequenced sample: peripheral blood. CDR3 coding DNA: TGTGCCAGCAATAAAGGGGGCAATCAGCCCCAGCATTTT. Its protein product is CASNKGGNQPQHF.